A selection of T cell receptor beta chains follows, all from one sample in a study of cytomegalovirus exposure and HLA in healthy donors. TCRdb keeps only in-frame clones here, not all; method: immunoSEQ multiplex PCR. The sample carries 150,000 to 200,000 clones, around 83% recorded once. Sequenced input: PBMCs. The receptors come from a middle-aged woman in good health and CMV-seronegative. The CDR3 runs from the conserved cysteine through the conserved F or W. A D gene is named only where the DNA matches it firmly. Expanded clones get a size class; other rows say once, few or many, or leave the size out.

j_gene: TRBJ2-5
d_gene: TRBD2
v_gene: TRBV5-1
abundance: .
CDR3nt: TGCGCCAGCAGCTTGGAAGCGGGAGGCATAATGGAGACCCAGTACTTC
CDR3aa: CASSLEAGGIMETQYF

j_gene: TRBJ1-2
d_gene: TRBD1
v_gene: TRBV4-1
abundance: .
CDR3nt: TGCGCCAGCAGCCAAGATGCAGGGGGCGGGAATGGCTACACCTTC
CDR3aa: CASSQDAGGGNGYTF

j_gene: TRBJ1-6
d_gene: TRBD1
v_gene: TRBV30
abundance: few
CDR3nt: TGTGCCTGGAGTCCAGGGGGTCCTTCACCCCTCCACTTT
CDR3aa: CAWSPGGPSPLHF

j_gene: TRBJ2-1
d_gene: .
v_gene: TRBV2
abundance: .
CDR3nt: TGTGCCAGCAACCGGGACAAATACAATGAGCAGTTCTTC
CDR3aa: CASNRDKYNEQFF

j_gene: TRBJ2-7
d_gene: .
v_gene: TRBV18
abundance: .
CDR3nt: TGTGCCAGCTCACCCAATAAGGGGGAATTCGAGCAGTACTTC
CDR3aa: CASSPNKGEFEQYF

j_gene: TRBJ1-6
d_gene: TRBD1
v_gene: TRBV7-2
abundance: .
CDR3nt: TGTGCCAGCAGCCAAATTAGGGACAGGGAGTCACCCCTCCACTTT
CDR3aa: CASSQIRDRESPLHF

j_gene: TRBJ2-5
d_gene: .
v_gene: TRBV21-1
abundance: .
CDR3nt: TGTGCCAGCAGCAAGGCTGGCGGGAAGAAAGAGACCCAGTACTTC
CDR3aa: CASSKAGGKKETQYF

j_gene: TRBJ1-1
d_gene: .
v_gene: TRBV10-3
abundance: few
CDR3nt: TGTGCCATCAGTGAAGGACAGTCCTGGGACACTGAAGCTTTCTTT
CDR3aa: CAISEGQSWDTEAFF

j_gene: TRBJ2-7
d_gene: TRBD1
v_gene: TRBV10-3
abundance: .
CDR3nt: TGTGCCATCGGTCGGACAGGAGAGTACGAGCAGTACTTC
CDR3aa: CAIGRTGEYEQYF

j_gene: TRBJ2-1
d_gene: .
v_gene: TRBV27
abundance: .
CDR3nt: TGTGCCAGCAGTTTATCAGGCGGGTGGGATGAGCAGTTCTTC
CDR3aa: CASSLSGGWDEQFF

j_gene: TRBJ2-7
d_gene: .
v_gene: TRBV15
abundance: .
CDR3nt: TGTGCCACCAGCAGAGGAGACTACGAGCAGTACTTC
CDR3aa: CATSRGDYEQYF

j_gene: TRBJ2-2
d_gene: TRBD2
v_gene: TRBV9
abundance: .
CDR3nt: TGTGCCAGCAGCGTAGGAGGAGCGGGAGAAGGGGGGCTGTTTTTT
CDR3aa: CASSVGGAGEGGLFF

j_gene: TRBJ2-2
d_gene: .
v_gene: TRBV2
abundance: few
CDR3nt: TGTGCCAGCAACCCTAGGAGGACCGGGGAGCTGTTTTTT
CDR3aa: CASNPRRTGELFF

j_gene: TRBJ2-2
d_gene: TRBD2
v_gene: TRBV9
abundance: .
CDR3nt: TGTGCCAGCAGCGTAGGGGATAGCGGGAGAACCGGGGAGCTGTTTTTT
CDR3aa: CASSVGDSGRTGELFF

j_gene: TRBJ2-7
d_gene: .
v_gene: TRBV29-1
abundance: .
CDR3nt: TGCAGCGTCGGCAACCCGACAGCCGGCGAGCAGTACTTC
CDR3aa: CSVGNPTAGEQYF

j_gene: TRBJ1-4
d_gene: TRBD1
v_gene: TRBV5-1
abundance: .
CDR3nt: TGCGCCAGCAGCACACACCTACTAACAGGGGGAGGTGAAAAACTGTTTTTT
CDR3aa: CASSTHLLTGGGEKLFF

j_gene: TRBJ2-3
d_gene: .
v_gene: TRBV5-1
abundance: few
CDR3nt: TGCGCCAGCGAACTGGGCTCTAGCACAGATACGCAGTATTTT
CDR3aa: CASELGSSTDTQYF

j_gene: TRBJ2-7
d_gene: .
v_gene: TRBV9
abundance: .
CDR3nt: TGTGCCAGCAGCGGTGGCTTCCTCTCCTACGAGCAGTACTTC
CDR3aa: CASSGGFLSYEQYF

j_gene: TRBJ2-7
d_gene: TRBD1
v_gene: TRBV9
abundance: .
CDR3nt: TGTGCCAGCAGCGTGGGGACAGAGTACGAGCAGTACTTC
CDR3aa: CASSVGTEYEQYF

j_gene: TRBJ1-2
d_gene: TRBD1
v_gene: TRBV29-1
abundance: .
CDR3nt: TGCAGCGCACAGGGGCCAGATGGCTACACCTTC
CDR3aa: CSAQGPDGYTF

j_gene: TRBJ2-2
d_gene: TRBD1
v_gene: TRBV2
abundance: .
CDR3nt: TGTGCCAGCAGAGTAACAGGGGACACCGGGGAGCTGTTTTTT
CDR3aa: CASRVTGDTGELFF

j_gene: TRBJ2-7
d_gene: TRBD2
v_gene: TRBV30
abundance: once
CDR3nt: TGTGCCTGGAGTTTTAAGTGGGGACTAGCGGACGAGGAGCAGTACTTC
CDR3aa: CAWSFKWGLADEEQYF

j_gene: TRBJ2-1
d_gene: TRBD2
v_gene: TRBV7-2
abundance: .
CDR3nt: TGTGCCAGCAGCCGGACTAGCGGGAGGCTCGATGAGCAGTTCTTC
CDR3aa: CASSRTSGRLDEQFF

j_gene: TRBJ2-7
d_gene: .
v_gene: TRBV9
abundance: .
CDR3nt: TGTGCCAGCAGTCGTGTTGGGGCAGGGAATTCGGACGAGCAGTACTTC
CDR3aa: CASSRVGAGNSDEQYF

j_gene: TRBJ1-1
d_gene: .
v_gene: TRBV30
abundance: once
CDR3nt: TGTGCCTGGGTCTTCTGGGAGTTGAACACTGAAGCTTTCTTT
CDR3aa: CAWVFWELNTEAFF

j_gene: TRBJ2-3
d_gene: TRBD2
v_gene: TRBV12-5
abundance: .
CDR3nt: TGTGCTAGTGGGCAGGGACTAGCGGGTGGGGATACGCAGTATTTT
CDR3aa: CASGQGLAGGDTQYF

j_gene: TRBJ2-2
d_gene: TRBD1
v_gene: TRBV11-3
abundance: .
CDR3nt: TGTGCCAGCAGCTTACAGGGACAGACAAACACCGGGGAGCTGTTTTTT
CDR3aa: CASSLQGQTNTGELFF

j_gene: TRBJ2-3
d_gene: .
v_gene: TRBV6-6
abundance: .
CDR3nt: TGTGCCAGCAGCCGCCAGGGGGATACGCAGTATTTT
CDR3aa: CASSRQGDTQYF

j_gene: TRBJ1-3
d_gene: TRBD1
v_gene: TRBV25-1
abundance: .
CDR3nt: TGTGCCAGCAGTGACACAGGGGGCGCTGGAAACACCATATATTTT
CDR3aa: CASSDTGGAGNTIYF